This TCR beta chain was identified during a study of Graves' ophthalmopathy and Graves' hyperthyroidism. Active ophthalmopathy (CAS at least 3, NOSPECS at least 4), lasting under 3 months. Reliance was placed on clinical symptoms, serum thyroxine, TRAb, thyroid ultrasound and orbital computed tomography for diagnosis. Amplification from RNA transcripts yielded the TCR beta CDR3 regions. In the first round, RT-PCR was carried out with HTBI primers, and a multiplex PCR formed the second round. TCRdb reprocessed the multiplex PCR reads via MiXCR and lists one record per CDR3 protein. The sample has 13,000 to 15,000 distinct CDR3 sequences, about half seen once; the top ten hold about 47%. Germline V gives CDR1 SGDLS, CDR2 YYNGEE. The CDR3 runs to 16 residues. V trimming: 5 bases; J trimming: 7 bases; junction bases outside the gene matches: 11.

This clonotype was sampled from a woman aged 30 to 39 with Graves' ophthalmopathy. The chain links TRBV9 to TRBJ2-1; 11 bases fit TRBD2. The sample comprised peripheral blood. The CDR3 nucleotides read TGTGCCAGCAGGATTCAACCGACTAGCGGGACGAATGAGCAGTTCTTC. This translates into CASRIQPTSGTNEQFF. Complete variable domain (other parts from reference TRBV9 and TRBJ2-1): DSGVTQTPKHLITATGQRVTLRCSPRSGDLSVYWYQQSLDQGLQFLIQYYNGEERAKGNILERFSAQQFPDLHSELNLSSLELGDSALYFCASRIQPTSGTNEQFFGPGTRLTVL.